This TCR beta chain was captured in a study of blood T cell repertoires in COVID-19. The CDR3 is 18 residues long. Germline CDR1 MGHRA, CDR2 YSYEKL. The assay was immunoSEQ multiplex PCR, and TCRdb's table has in-frame clones only and misses some. The table records roughly 500,000 clones, 85% to 90% of them present only once. Comments on this clone: A read error may produce the germline difference seen at one junction end.

The study assigned cohorts using participant-reported clinical history. Sequencing used PBMCs or T cells enriched from blood (not recorded which). This TCR was recovered from a woman in her thirties or forties who had recovered from COVID-19. The chain links TRBV4-1 to TRBJ2-7, with TRBD2 matching over 7 bases. The CDR3 nucleotides are TGCGCCAGCAGCAAAGACCGTGTTGAAGCGGGAACCCCCTACGAGCAGTACTTC. It is translated as CASSKDRVEAGTPYEQYF.